These 22 T cell receptor beta chains were all obtained from the same sample, sequenced in a study of cytomegalovirus exposure and HLA in healthy donors. The assay was immunoSEQ multiplex PCR, and TCRdb's table has in-frame clones only and misses some. The sample yields 200,000 or so clones, roughly 80% seen once. The specimen sequenced was PBMCs. These receptors were collected from a woman under 30 in good health and CMV-seronegative.

The table lists this clone with a few counts. V usage is TRBV4-1 and J usage is TRBJ2-1, with 8 nucleotides matching TRBD2. Germline CDR1 reads MGHRA; CDR2 reads YSYEKL. The CDR3 consists of 16 residues. V was pared by 0 bases and J by 2 bases, with 3 bases of the junction left unmatched. The CDR3 coding sequence is TGCGCCAGCAGCCAAGATGGGCGGGAGGCCTACAATGAGCAGTTCTTC. This sequence encodes CASSQDGREAYNEQFF.

The genes are TRBV6-6 and TRBJ1-1; TRBD1 matches at 12 bases. V shed 2 bases and J 3 bases; nucleotides not matched to a gene: 4. There are 16 residues in the CDR3. CDR1 and CDR2 from the germline V gene are MNHNY and SVGAGI (reference sequence). Here the CDR3 DNA reads TGTGCCAGCAGTTACCTGGGACAGGGGGCGTACACTGAAGCTTTCTTT. Translated, it gives CASSYLGQGAYTEAFF.

V and J are TRBV7-3 and TRBJ2-1, with D uncertain. Germline loops: CDR1 SGHTA, CDR2 FQGTGA. V was trimmed by 1 base and J by 0 bases, leaving 10 bases between them. This CDR3 is 16 amino acids long. CDR3 sequence reads: CASSLRATFSYNEQFF. The DNA of the CDR3 is TGTGCCAGCAGCTTAAGAGCGACTTTCTCCTACAATGAGCAGTTCTTC.

This chain joins TRBV18 and TRBJ2-7, with 9 nucleotides matching TRBD1. Germline CDR1 is KGHSH and CDR2 is LQKENI. J gave up 4 bases and V 3 bases, and 7 bases lay outside the gene matches. The CDR3 totals 15 residues. The CDR3 protein is CASSPSQGAGYEQYF. DNA for the CDR3: TGTGCCAGCTCACCCTCACAGGGGGCCGGTTACGAGCAGTACTTC. Filled out from reference TRBV18 and TRBJ2-7, the complete variable domain reads NAGVMQNPRHLVRRRGQEARLRCSPMKGHSHVYWYRQLPEEGLKFMVYLQKENIIDESGMPKERFSAEFPKEGPSILRIQQVVRGDSAAYFCASSPSQGAGYEQYFGPGTRLTVT.

This chain uses TRBV6-1 with TRBJ2-7, with TRBD1 identical over 10 bases. The trim removed 3 bases at V and 3 bases at J, leaving 5 bases unmatched. The CDR3 is 15 residues long. Per germline, CDR1 MNHNS and CDR2 SASEGT. The CDR3 spells CASSEYGTGVYEQYF. The CDR3 nucleotides are TGTGCCAGCAGTGAGTACGGGACAGGGGTCTACGAGCAGTACTTC.

The chain has TRBV4-2 and TRBJ2-1, with 9 bases aligning to TRBD2. The CDR3 consists of 18 residues. In germline, CDR1 is LGHNA, CDR2 YNFKEQ. V dropped 4 bases and J dropped 4; count of bases not matched to a gene: 14. The CDR3 DNA reads TGTGCCAGCAGCCGGTCAGGGGAGCGGGGGGAAGTATACAATGAGCAGTTCTTC. This translates into CASSRSGERGEVYNEQFF.

This sequence joins TRBV5-1 and TRBJ2-1; D may match TRBD1 or TRBD2 (5 bases each). The CDR3 has 17 amino acids. The germline CDR1 and CDR2 sequences are SGHRS and YFSETQ. V was pared by 1 base and J by 1 base, with 15 bases between. CDR3 coding DNA: TGCGCCAGCAGCTTGAGGCTCGAAGAGGGGTCCTACAATGAGCAGTTCTTC. This sequence encodes CASSLRLEEGSYNEQFF.

The chain links TRBV6-1 to TRBJ2-1; 11 nucleotides agree with TRBD2. Germline V gene lookup returns CDR1 MNHNS and CDR2 SASEGT. V gave up 5 bases and J gave up 5 bases; unmatched junction bases: 5. The CDR3 runs to 15 residues. Here the CDR3 reads CASSWTSGLDNEQFF. In DNA form, the CDR3 reads TGTGCCAGCAGTTGGACTAGCGGGTTGGACAATGAGCAGTTCTTC.

V gene TRBV29-1 combines with J gene TRBJ2-5; possible D gene TRBD2, 5 bases. The CDR3 sequence is 13 residues long. Germline-derived CDR1 and CDR2 are SQVTM and ANQGSEA. V lost 0 bases to trimming and J lost 5 bases, with 10 bases between them. The CDR3 is CSVEDRGRETQYF. CDR3 in DNA: TGCAGCGTTGAAGATCGGGGTCGGGAGACCCAGTACTTC.

This sequence joins TRBV11-1 and TRBJ2-7, with D perhaps matching TRBD1 (6 bases). V was pared by 5 bases and J by 0 bases, with 14 bases between. Germline V gene lookup returns CDR1 SGHAT and CDR2 FQDESV (reference sequence). The CDR3 is made up of 15 amino acids. The CDR3: CASSPLRGNSYEQYF. DNA of the CDR3: TGTGCCAGCAGCCCGCTCAGGGGAAACTCCTACGAGCAGTACTTC. Combining the CDR3 with reference TRBV11-1 and TRBJ2-7 gives the whole variable domain EAEVAQSPRYKITEKSQAVAFWCDPISGHATLYWYRQILGQGPELLVQFQDESVVDDSQLPKDRFSAERLKGVDSTLKIQPAELGDSAMYLCASSPLRGNSYEQYFGPGTRLTVT.

A single count supports this clone. This rearrangement joins TRBV27 to TRBJ2-3, with TRBD2 identical over 12 bases. V dropped 6 bases and J dropped 1; count of bases not matched to a gene: 11. The V gene's germline CDR1 is MNHEY and CDR2 SMNVEV (reference sequence). The CDR3 sequence is 18 residues long. This CDR3 is CASRIVGLAGIRTDTQYF. In DNA form, the CDR3 reads TGTGCCAGCAGAATCGTCGGACTAGCGGGGATCCGCACAGATACGCAGTATTTT.

The rearrangement links TRBV5-8 to TRBJ1-2; the D is unclear. Germline V gene lookup returns CDR1 SGHTS and CDR2 YDEGEE. V gave up 5 bases and J gave up 6 bases, with 14 bases separating them. The CDR3 runs 13 residues. The CDR3 DNA reads TGTGCCAGCAGTCACACCGAGTCCCATGGCTACACCTTC. It codes for CASSHTESHGYTF. The full variable domain, in which reference TRBV5-8 and TRBJ1-2 provide the parts outside the CDR3, is EAGVTQSPTHLIKTRGQQATLRCSPISGHTSVYWYQQALGLGLQFLLWYDEGEERNRGNFPPRFSGRQFPNYSSELNVNALELEDSALYLCASSHTESHGYTFGSGTRLTVV.

The chain combines TRBV6-1 with TRBJ1-1; no reliable D call. The CDR3 is made up of 13 amino acids. Germline assignment: CDR1 MNHNS and CDR2 SASEGT. V was clipped by 0 bases and J by 11 bases, with 13 bases between them. DNA for the CDR3: TGTGCCAGCAGTGAAGCCCCGGACGGTCGGGCTTTCTTT. As protein: CASSEAPDGRAFF.

The chain carries TRBV19 and TRBJ1-2; TRBD1 might be the D (5 bases). The CDR3 has 14 amino acids. The V gene lost 3 bases and the J gene lost 4 bases, with 12 bases spanning the gap. CDR1 LNHDA and CDR2 SQIVND come from the germline V gene (reference sequence). Written as DNA, the CDR3 is TGTGCCAGTAGTATCCCCGGCAGGGTCTATGGCTACACCTTC. It translates to CASSIPGRVYGYTF.

This clone was counted only a few times. V is TRBV18 and J is TRBJ2-2; 7 positions agree with TRBD1. Germline lookup yields CDR1 KGHSH and CDR2 LQKENI. This CDR3 is 16 amino acids long. The J segment lost 5 bases and the V segment lost 5 bases, leaving 11 bases of the junction unmatched. CDR3 loop: CASSSLGKGQTGELFF. As DNA, the CDR3 is TGTGCCAGCTCATCTCTGGGGAAGGGACAGACCGGGGAGCTGTTTTTT.

Regarding this clone: The junction departs from germline at one end; a sequencing error may be responsible. This chain connects TRBV19 to TRBJ2-4, with 9 bases identical to TRBD1. Germline CDR1 and CDR2: LNHDA and SQIVND (reference sequence). The CDR3 is 12 amino acids. DNA for the CDR3: TGTGCCAGTAGTTTCCGGGACAGGGCCCAAGCCTTC. It yields the protein CASSFRDRAQAF.

The rearrangement joins TRBV5-1 to TRBJ1-2; D is ambiguous. With 4 bases removed from V and 4 bases from J, the gap between germline ends came to 14 bases. Germline assignment: CDR1 SGHRS and CDR2 YFSETQ. The CDR3 length is 14 residues. The CDR3, as DNA: TGCGCCAGCAGCGGTTCCGGGCCCCTCTATGGCTACACCTTC. The encoded protein is CASSGSGPLYGYTF.

This CDR3 reads CASSVVGSDSNQPQHF. CDR3 DNA: TGTGCCAGCAGCGTAGTAGGGTCCGATAGCAATCAGCCCCAGCATTTT. The chain couples TRBV9 to TRBJ1-5, with D unclear. Germline assignment: CDR1 SGDLS and CDR2 YYNGEE. The CDR3 is made up of 16 amino acids. V lost 0 bases and J 0 bases, leaving 10 bases between the germline ends.

The chain employs TRBV4-1 and TRBJ2-1; D is undetermined. The ends were cut back, 1 base at V and 0 bases at J, with 16 bases in the middle. The CDR3 is made up of 18 amino acids. Looked up from germline, CDR1 is MGHRA and CDR2 is YSYEKL. The CDR3 region has the DNA TGCGCCAGCAGCCAAGCCACCTCTACTTGGAGCTCCTACAATGAGCAGTTCTTC. It specifies CASSQATSTWSSYNEQFF.

This clone was detected a few times. The J gene is TRBJ2-1, the V gene TRBV5-1, with a possible D match to TRBD2 (5 bases). From germline, CDR1 is SGHRS and CDR2 YFSETQ. Trimming cost V 2 bases and J 0 bases, with 15 bases left between them. This CDR3 is 17 amino acids long. CDR3 loop: CASSFRGGGLSYNEQFF. CDR3 coding DNA: TGCGCCAGCAGCTTTCGTGGCGGCGGACTCTCCTACAATGAGCAGTTCTTC.

The chain joins TRBV28 to TRBJ1-2; D unresolved. V was pared by 4 bases and J by 8 bases, with 14 bases between. The CDR3 length is 13 residues. The germline V gene has CDR1 MDHEN and CDR2 SYDVKM. The CDR3 sequence is CASSSHNTKGYTF. In DNA form, the CDR3 reads TGTGCCAGCAGTTCCCATAACACAAAAGGCTACACCTTC.

The V and J genes are TRBV18 and TRBJ1-1; 7 nucleotides match TRBD1. Unmatched junction bases numbered 8, after V lost 6 bases and J lost 1 base. Germline V lookup: CDR1 KGHSH, CDR2 LQKENI. The CDR3 totals 15 residues. This CDR3 is CASSRGRGGNTEAFF. CDR3 coding DNA: TGTGCCAGCTCCCGAGGCAGGGGGGGGAACACTGAAGCTTTCTTT.